This TCR beta chain derives from a study of a mutant IDH1 vaccine in newly diagnosed glioma. Time point here: week 47, end of study. Topical imiquimod was applied with each vaccine dose, which held 300 ug of mutant IDH1 20-mer peptide. Generated by immunoSEQ multiplex PCR, the TCRdb table keeps only in-frame clones and is missing some. The sample carries approximately 50,000 clones, 60% to 85% recorded once. On this clone: Its antigen is not known.

This CDR3 is 15 amino acids long. After removal of 0 bases from V and 4 bases from J, the junction contained 6 bases not matched to a gene. Germline values: CDR1 SGHKS, CDR2 YYEKEE (reference sequence). Findings and caveats of the study: Immune responses arising from the vaccine appeared in approximately 93% of patients.

Material: PBMCs, obtained from a glioma patient whose treatment included an IDH1 peptide vaccine. This sequence originates from a woman aged 40 to 55 with glioma. Some clones in this sample may be carry-over from other donors' samples. The chain couples TRBV5-5 to TRBJ1-2, with TRBD1 matching over 7 bases. This chain's CDR3 is CASSLERDRIYGYTF. The CDR3 DNA reads as TGTGCCAGCAGCTTGGAGCGGGACAGAATCTATGGCTACACCTTC.